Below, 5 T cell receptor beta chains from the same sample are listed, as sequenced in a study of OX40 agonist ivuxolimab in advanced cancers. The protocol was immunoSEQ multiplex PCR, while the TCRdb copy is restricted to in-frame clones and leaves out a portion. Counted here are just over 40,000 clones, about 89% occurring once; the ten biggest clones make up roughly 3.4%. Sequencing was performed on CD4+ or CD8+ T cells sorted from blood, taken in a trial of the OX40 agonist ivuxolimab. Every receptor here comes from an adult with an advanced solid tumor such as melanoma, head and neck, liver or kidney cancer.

This chain's CDR3 is CASSLVQGAGEKLFF. The CDR3 DNA is TGTGCCAGCAGCTTAGTGCAGGGGGCAGGGGAAAAACTGTTTTTT. The rearrangement joins TRBV11-2 to TRBJ1-4, with 8 bases fitting TRBD1. CDR3 size: 15 residues. The J segment lost 8 bases and the V segment lost 1 base, leaving 6 bases of the junction unmatched. Germline V gene sequence: CDR1 SGHAT, CDR2 FQNNGV.

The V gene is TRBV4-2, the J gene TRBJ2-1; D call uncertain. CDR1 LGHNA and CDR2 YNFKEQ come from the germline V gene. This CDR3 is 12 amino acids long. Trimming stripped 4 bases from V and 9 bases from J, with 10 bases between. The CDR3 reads CASSPGSGEQFF. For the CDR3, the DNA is TGTGCCAGCAGCCCTGGCTCGGGTGAGCAGTTCTTC.

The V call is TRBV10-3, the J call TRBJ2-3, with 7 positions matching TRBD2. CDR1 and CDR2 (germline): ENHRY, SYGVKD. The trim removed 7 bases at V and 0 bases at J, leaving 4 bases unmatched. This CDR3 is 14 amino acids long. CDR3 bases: TGTGCCATCAAACTTAGCGGGAGCACAGATACGCAGTATTTT. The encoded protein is CAIKLSGSTDTQYF.

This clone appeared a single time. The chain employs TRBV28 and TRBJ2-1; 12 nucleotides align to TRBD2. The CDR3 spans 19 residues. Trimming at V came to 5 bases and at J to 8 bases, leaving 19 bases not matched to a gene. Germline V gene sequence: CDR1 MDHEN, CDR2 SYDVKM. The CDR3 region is CASSPLALKTSGSWDEQFF. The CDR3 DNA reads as TGTGCCAGCAGTCCCTTAGCCCTTAAGACTAGCGGGAGTTGGGATGAGCAGTTCTTC.

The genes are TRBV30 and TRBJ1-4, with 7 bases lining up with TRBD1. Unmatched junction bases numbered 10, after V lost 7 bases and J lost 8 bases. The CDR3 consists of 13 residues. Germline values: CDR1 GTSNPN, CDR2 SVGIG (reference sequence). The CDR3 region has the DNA TGTGCCTCCGACAGGGTTCGAGGGGAAAAACTGTTTTTT. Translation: CASDRVRGEKLFF. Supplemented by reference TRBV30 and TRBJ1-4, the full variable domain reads SQTIHQWPATLVQPVGSPLSLECTVEGTSNPNLYWYRQAAGRGLQLLFYSVGIGQISSEVPQNLSASRPQDRQFILSSKKLLLSDSGFYLCASDRVRGEKLFFGSGTQLSVL.